This TCR beta chain derives from a study of blood T cell repertoires in COVID-19 (dated by TCRdb to the early 2020s). Background for the entire study: Samples covering the acute and convalescent phases of COVID-19 were provided by collaborators in the United States, Italy and Spain. The prospective study material was composed of cDNA or gDNA derived from T cells, B-cell-depleted T cells, or PBMCs. The dataset comprised deeply sampled blood TCRbeta repertoires from subjects exposed to, actively infected with, or recovered from COVID-19. A freely available public database, intended as a resource for researchers studying the immune response to SARS-CoV-2, is where the repertoires were released. The samples were drawn from the first 160 participants of the ongoing ImmuneRACE study and from over a thousand subjects provided by 6 global collaborators. Nearly every sample came with metadata listing a de-identified subject ID, COVID-19 status, age in years and sex. Where available, HLA class I and class II types were taken from metadata supplied by the sample provider and were not determined by assay-based typing. General study outcomes and caveats: The amount of clinical and demographic metadata varied by source and participant and was provided uncurated.

TCRbeta CDR3 regions were amplified from genomic DNA by means of the immunoSEQ Assay, a bias-controlled multiplex PCR. Under the source paper's analysis protocol: Within the assay, amplification of reference gene primers was used to estimate how many nucleated cells each sample contained. Sequence reads were collapsed and filtered to measure the absolute abundance of every unique TCRbeta CDR3 rearrangement. For each sample, productive Simpson clonality was calculated as the square root of Simpson's diversity index across productive rearrangements. Entries here come from immuneACCESS through TCRdb and include only in-frame sequences with V and J called. Some clones fail to appear in such tables; in the studies checked, an unresolved V gene covers under half of the shortfall, and the cause of the remainder is unknown. The DNA gave D and trimming, while V, J and clone size come from that table. Recorded for this sample are roughly 430,000 clones; 88% of them occurred a single time. In total, the top ten clones hold about 2.1% of the sample.

CDR1 and CDR2 (SGHTA, FQGNSA) derive from the germline V gene. From the cysteine through the phenylalanine, the CDR3 covers 13 amino acids. The retained sequence is limited to the CDR3, 39 bases, with the frame set at the first base. Here V drops 4 bases and J drops 6 bases, and the junction holds 2 bases not matched to any gene. Enrolling through a virtual design, the prospective study's participants ranged in age from roughly 18 to 95 years and lived across 24 United States geographic areas. In the prospective study, participants were assigned to cohorts based on the clinical history participants reported in a screening survey and a study questionnaire. Mobile phlebotomists in the prospective study collected whole blood, serum and a nasopharyngeal or oropharyngeal swab from every participant. Over a roughly two-month period, participants in the prospective study had the option of providing additional blood draws and questionnaires. Before DNA extraction, blood samples from the prospective study were shipped at room temperature or frozen.

The table lists this clone with a count of one. Which antigen it targets is not known. No base qualities exist here, and no much larger clone lies one base off it. The chain links TRBV7-2 with TRBJ2-2; 7 middle bases align to TRBD1. The TCR was taken from a woman aged 40 to 50 with acute COVID-19. The material sequenced was PBMCs or T cells enriched from blood (not recorded which). The base sequence is TGTGCCAGCAGCTATCAGGGGGCCGGGGAGCTGTTTTTT. This is translated as CASSYQGAGELFF.